This TCR beta chain was sequenced during a study of cytomegalovirus exposure and HLA in healthy donors. Study in general: A previous analysis identified around 120 million unique TCR beta sequences derived from about 180 million T cells.

As regards this clone: The antigen remains unidentified.

The CDR3 is 12 residues long. Germline V gene data show CDR1 as MNHNS and CDR2 as SASEGT. Trimming took 6 bases from V and 9 from J, leaving 9 bases between them. The PCR had 60 Vbeta and 13 Jbeta primers. TCRdb's copy holds only in-frame clones and misses some; the assay was immunoSEQ multiplex PCR. This sample contains around 51,000 clones. Study-level points and caveats: Three CMV-associated chains were confirmed in vitro to be specific for CMV antigens. Cytomegalovirus-associated TCR beta chains were listed, numbering roughly 150. Earlier analysis found most TCR beta V segments productive about 90% or about 30% of the time.

The rearrangement joins TRBV6-1 to TRBJ1-6, with D unresolved. The TCR was taken from a woman aged 40 to 50 in good health and CMV-seronegative. The source material was PBMCs. The CDR3 coding sequence is TGTGCCAGCAGAACGACAAGTTCACCCCTCCACTTT. This gives the protein CASRTTSSPLHF.